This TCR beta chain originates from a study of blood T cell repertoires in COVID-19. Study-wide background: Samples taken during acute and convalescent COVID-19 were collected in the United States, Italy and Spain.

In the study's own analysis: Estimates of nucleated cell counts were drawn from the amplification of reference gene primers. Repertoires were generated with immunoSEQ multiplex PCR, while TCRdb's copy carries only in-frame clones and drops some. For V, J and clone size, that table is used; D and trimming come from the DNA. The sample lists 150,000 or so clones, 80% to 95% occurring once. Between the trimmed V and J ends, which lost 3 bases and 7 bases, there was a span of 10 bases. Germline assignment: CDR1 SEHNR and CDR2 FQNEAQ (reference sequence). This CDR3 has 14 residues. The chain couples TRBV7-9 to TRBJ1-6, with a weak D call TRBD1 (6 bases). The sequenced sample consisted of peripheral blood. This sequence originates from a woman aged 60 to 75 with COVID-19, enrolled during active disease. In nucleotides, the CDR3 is TGTGCCAGCAGCTTGGGACAACAGAATTCACCCCTCCACTTT. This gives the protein CASSLGQQNSPLHF.